This TCR beta chain was found in a study of cytomegalovirus exposure and HLA in healthy donors. General study findings and limits: In an earlier analysis, in 540 or so donors, most V segments appeared productive either ~87% or ~30% of the time. Most CMV-associated TCR beta chains appeared HLA-restricted in a later analysis. With later analysis, a missense DCLRE1C variant became linked to TCR beta V- and J-gene trimming. A later analysis showed HLA-associated TCR beta chains outstripping equally common others in clonal expansion.

It was with 60 Vbeta and 13 Jbeta primers that the PCR ran. Method: immunoSEQ multiplex PCR; TCRdb's copy keeps in-frame clones and lacks some. The sample consists of 200,000 to 250,000 clones, 60% to 80% of them appearing once. Germline-derived CDR1 and CDR2 are MNHEY and SMNVEV (reference sequence). Trimming took 4 bases from V and 1 from J; bases not matched to a gene: 18. CDR3 length: 21 residues. Of note for this clone: Its target is unknown.

This sequence was found in a male donor in good health and CMV-seronegative. Sequenced: PBMCs. This sequence joins TRBV27 and TRBJ2-1; TRBD2 aligns across 11 bases. The CDR3 loop reads CASSSIGIASGRRQSYNEQFF. The CDR3 region has the DNA TGTGCCAGCAGTTCTATTGGGATAGCTAGCGGGAGGAGGCAGTCCTACAATGAGCAGTTCTTC.